This TCR beta chain was profiled in a study of radiotherapy plus CTLA-4 blockade in lung cancer. Sequenced by immunoSEQ multiplex PCR; TCRdb stores in-frame clones only, minus some. Seen here are about 97,000 clones, approximately 75% observed once, and the top ten hold around 3%. This CDR3 has 14 amino acids. V gave up 3 bases and J gave up 3 bases, with 12 bases separating them. Germline lookup yields CDR1 KGHSH and CDR2 LQKENI. Material: peripheral blood, obtained from a patient treated with radiotherapy plus ipilimumab. The origin of this receptor is a human donor with non-small cell lung cancer who had a partial response to radiotherapy plus ipilimumab. Some clones in this sample may be carry-over from other donors' samples. The gene calls are TRBV18 and TRBJ2-7, with D uncertain. This CDR3 reads CASSPGVAIYEQYF. The CDR3 DNA sequence: TGTGCCAGCTCACCTGGCGTAGCCATCTACGAGCAGTACTTC. Looking up the rest from reference TRBV18 and TRBJ2-7 gives the full variable domain: NAGVMQNPRHLVRRRGQEARLRCSPMKGHSHVYWYRQLPEEGLKFMVYLQKENIIDESGMPKERFSAEFPKEGPSILRIQQVVRGDSAAYFCASSPGVAIYEQYFGPGTRLTVT.